This TCR beta chain appears in the sequencing data of a study of identical twins. Trimming left V 10 bases short and J 7 bases short, with 16 bases between. The CDR3 has 13 amino acids. Germline V gene lookup returns CDR1 SNHLY and CDR2 FYNNEI. A template switching step contributed a universal primer site, while unique molecular identifiers were present in the cDNA. In TCRdb, the 5' RACE reads were re-called with MiXCR into one record per CDR3 protein. The sample lists fewer than 650,000 distinct CDR3 sequences; just over 7% were seen once. Separately, the same data were catalogued under a study of yellow fever vaccine responses in identical twins.

The sequence was collected from a woman aged 18 to 35 in good health. Sequenced sample: PBMCs. The chain carries TRBV2 and TRBJ2-2; the D call may be TRBD1 or TRBD2 (5 bases each). The CDR3 nucleotides read TGTGCCACCCGAGGGGTCTCCATCGGGGAGCTGTTTTTT. This codes for CATRGVSIGELFF.